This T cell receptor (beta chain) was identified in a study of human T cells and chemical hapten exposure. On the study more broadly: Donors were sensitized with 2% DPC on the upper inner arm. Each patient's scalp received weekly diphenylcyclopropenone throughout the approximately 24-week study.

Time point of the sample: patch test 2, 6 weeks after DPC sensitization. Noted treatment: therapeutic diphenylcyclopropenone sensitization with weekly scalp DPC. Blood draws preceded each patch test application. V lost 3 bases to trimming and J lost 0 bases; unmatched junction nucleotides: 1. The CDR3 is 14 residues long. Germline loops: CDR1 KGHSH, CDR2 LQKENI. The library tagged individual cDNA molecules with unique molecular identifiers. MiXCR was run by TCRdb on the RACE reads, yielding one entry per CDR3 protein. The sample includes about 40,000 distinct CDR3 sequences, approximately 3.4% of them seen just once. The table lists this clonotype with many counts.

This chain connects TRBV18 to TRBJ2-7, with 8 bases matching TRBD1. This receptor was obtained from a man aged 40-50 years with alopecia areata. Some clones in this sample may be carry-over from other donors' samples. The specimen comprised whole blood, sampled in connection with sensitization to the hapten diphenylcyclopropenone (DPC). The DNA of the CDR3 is TGTGCCAGCTCACCGGACAGGGTCTCCTACGAGCAGTACTTC. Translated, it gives CASSPDRVSYEQYF.